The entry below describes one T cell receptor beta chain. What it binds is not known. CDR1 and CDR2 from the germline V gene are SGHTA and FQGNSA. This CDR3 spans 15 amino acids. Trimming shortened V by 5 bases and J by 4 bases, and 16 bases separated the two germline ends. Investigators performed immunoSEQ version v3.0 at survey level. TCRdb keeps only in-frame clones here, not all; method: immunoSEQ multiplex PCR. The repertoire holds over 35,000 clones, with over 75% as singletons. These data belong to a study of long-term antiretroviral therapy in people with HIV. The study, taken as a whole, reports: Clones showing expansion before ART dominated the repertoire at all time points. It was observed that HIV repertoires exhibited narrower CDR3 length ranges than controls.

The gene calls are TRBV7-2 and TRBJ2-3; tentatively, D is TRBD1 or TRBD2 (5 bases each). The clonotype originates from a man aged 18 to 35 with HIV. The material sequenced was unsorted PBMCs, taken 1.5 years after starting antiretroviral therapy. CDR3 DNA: TGTGCCAGCAGCCCGGGGCTTAGGGGCCCAGATACGCAGTATTTT. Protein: CASSPGLRGPDTQYF.